The entry below gives a single T cell receptor beta chain sequence along with its context. Its antigen is unidentified. The sample is drawn from a study of cytomegalovirus exposure and HLA in healthy donors. Study-wide findings and caveats: Segments of the TCR beta V type were, in most cases, productive about 87% or about 30% of the time in an earlier analysis.

This PCR relied on a set of 60 Vbeta primers and 13 Jbeta primers. Libraries were prepared by immunoSEQ multiplex PCR; TCRdb keeps only in-frame clonotypes and omits some of them. Of 250,000 to 350,000 clones in the sample, 75% to 85% are singletons; the top ten hold about 0.29%. Sequences were obtained from PBMCs. This TCR came from a girl aged 2 to 10 in good health and CMV-seronegative.

CDR3 amino acids: CASSVQLAGVPDTQYF. CDR3 DNA: TGTGCCAGCAGTGTCCAACTAGCGGGAGTACCAGATACGCAGTATTTT. The chain recombines TRBV6-1 with TRBJ2-3; 11 nucleotides align to TRBD2. This CDR3 has 16 amino acids. V shed 4 bases, J shed 4 bases, and the junction held 7 bases outside the gene matches. Germline CDR1 and CDR2: MNHNS and SASEGT.